The TCR beta chain described here comes from a study of T cell repertoires in cytomegalovirus infection. Background on the study: Public TCR beta signatures indicated both CMV infection and matching HLA type.

Per the germline V gene, CDR1 is SGHVS and CDR2 is FQNEAQ. The CDR3 totals 15 residues. Trimming shortened V by 0 bases and J by 5 bases, and 13 bases separated the two germline ends. TCRdb redid the calling of the reads with MiXCR, one entry per CDR3 protein. The sample has a few hundred thousand distinct CDR3 sequences, more than 8% seen once; the top ten hold approximately 4.5%. The table lists this clonotype with many counts. This rearrangement joins TRBV7-8 to TRBJ1-1; D is ambiguous. The TCR sequence derives from a human donor in good health (CMV status not recorded). Some clones in this sample may be carry-over from other donors' samples. The sample taken for sequencing was PBMCs. CDR3 sequence (DNA): TGTGCCAGCAGCTTAGCAGGCCTGGTGGGTACTGAAGCTTTCTTT. This codes for CASSLAGLVGTEAFF. The complete variable domain, with remaining parts taken from reference TRBV7-8 and TRBJ1-1, reads GAGVSQSPRYKVAKRGQDVALRCDPISGHVSLFWYQQALGQGPEFLTYFQNEAQLDKSGLPSDRFFAERPEGSVSTLKIQRTQQEDSAVYLCASSLAGLVGTEAFFGQGTRLTVV.